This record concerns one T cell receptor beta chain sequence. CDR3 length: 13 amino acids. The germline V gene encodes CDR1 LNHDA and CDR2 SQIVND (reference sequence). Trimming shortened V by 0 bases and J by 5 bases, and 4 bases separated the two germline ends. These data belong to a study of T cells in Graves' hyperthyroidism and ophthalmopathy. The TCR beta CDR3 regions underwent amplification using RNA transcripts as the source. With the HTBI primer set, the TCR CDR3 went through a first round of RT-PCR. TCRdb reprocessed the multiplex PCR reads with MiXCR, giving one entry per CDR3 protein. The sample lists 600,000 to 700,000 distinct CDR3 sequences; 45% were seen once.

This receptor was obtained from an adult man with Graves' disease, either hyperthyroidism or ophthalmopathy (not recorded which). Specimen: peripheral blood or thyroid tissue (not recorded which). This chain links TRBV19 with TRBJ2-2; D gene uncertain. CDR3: CASSIDRTGELFF. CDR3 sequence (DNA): TGTGCCAGTAGTATAGACCGAACCGGGGAGCTGTTTTTT. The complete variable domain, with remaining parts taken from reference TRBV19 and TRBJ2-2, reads DGGITQSPKYLFRKEGQNVTLSCEQNLNHDAMYWYRQDPGQGLRLIYYSQIVNDFQKGDIAEGYSVSREKKESFPLTVTSAQKNPTAFYLCASSIDRTGELFFGEGSRLTVL.